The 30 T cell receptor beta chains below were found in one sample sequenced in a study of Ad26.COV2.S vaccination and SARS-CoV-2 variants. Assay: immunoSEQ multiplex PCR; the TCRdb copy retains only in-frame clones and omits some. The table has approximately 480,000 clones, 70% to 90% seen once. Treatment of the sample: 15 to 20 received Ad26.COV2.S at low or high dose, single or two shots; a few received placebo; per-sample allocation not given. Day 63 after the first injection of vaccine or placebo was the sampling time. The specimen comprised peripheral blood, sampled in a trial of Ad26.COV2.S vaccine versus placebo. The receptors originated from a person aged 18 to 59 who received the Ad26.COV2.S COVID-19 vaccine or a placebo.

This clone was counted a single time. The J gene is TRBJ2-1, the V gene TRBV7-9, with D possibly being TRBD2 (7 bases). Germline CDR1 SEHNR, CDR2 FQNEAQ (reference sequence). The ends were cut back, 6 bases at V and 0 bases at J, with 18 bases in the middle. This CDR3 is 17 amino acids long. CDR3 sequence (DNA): TGTGCCAGCAGTCAATGGGGGGGGGCCCCCTCCTACAATGAGCAGTTCTTC. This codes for CASSQWGGAPSYNEQFF. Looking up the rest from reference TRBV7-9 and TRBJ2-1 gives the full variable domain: DTGVSQNPRHKITKRGQNVTFRCDPISEHNRLYWYRQTLGQGPEFLTYFQNEAQLEKSRLLSDRFSAERPKGSFSTLEIQRTEQGDSAMYLCASSQWGGAPSYNEQFFGPGTRLTVL.

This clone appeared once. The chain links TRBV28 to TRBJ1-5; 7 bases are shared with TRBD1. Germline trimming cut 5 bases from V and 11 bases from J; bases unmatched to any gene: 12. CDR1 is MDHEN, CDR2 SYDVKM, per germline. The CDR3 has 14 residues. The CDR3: CASSPKDRPTAQHF. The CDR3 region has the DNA TGTGCCAGCAGTCCCAAGGACAGGCCCACAGCCCAGCATTTT.

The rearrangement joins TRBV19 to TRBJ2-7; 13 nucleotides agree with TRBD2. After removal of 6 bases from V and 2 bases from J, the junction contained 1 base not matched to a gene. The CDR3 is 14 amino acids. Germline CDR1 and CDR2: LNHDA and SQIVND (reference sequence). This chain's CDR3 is CASRLAGGPYEQYF. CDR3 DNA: TGTGCCAGTAGACTAGCGGGAGGGCCCTACGAGCAGTACTTC.

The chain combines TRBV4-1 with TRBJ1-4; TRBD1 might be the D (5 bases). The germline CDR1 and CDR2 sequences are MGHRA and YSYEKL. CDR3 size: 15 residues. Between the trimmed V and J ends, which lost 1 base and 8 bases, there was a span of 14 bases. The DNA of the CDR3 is TGCGCCAGCAGCCAAGTACAGGCCAACCCCGAAAAACTGTTTTTT. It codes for CASSQVQANPEKLFF.

Written as DNA, the CDR3 is TGTGCCAGCAGCTTACGACGACAGCTAACGGGATCACCCCTCCACTTT. Protein: CASSLRRQLTGSPLHF. V usage is TRBV7-2 and J usage is TRBJ1-6; tentatively, D is TRBD1 (5 bases). This CDR3 is built from 16 residues. The V gene lost 2 bases and the J gene lost 10 bases, with 18 bases spanning the gap. Germline V gene data show CDR1 as SGHTA and CDR2 as FQGNSA.

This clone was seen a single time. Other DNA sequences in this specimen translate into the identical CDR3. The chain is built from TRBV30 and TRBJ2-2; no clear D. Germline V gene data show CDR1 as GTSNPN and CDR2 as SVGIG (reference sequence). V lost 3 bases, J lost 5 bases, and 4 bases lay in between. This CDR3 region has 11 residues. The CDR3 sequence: CAWRRTGELFF. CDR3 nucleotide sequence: TGTGCCTGGAGAAGGACCGGGGAGCTGTTTTTT.

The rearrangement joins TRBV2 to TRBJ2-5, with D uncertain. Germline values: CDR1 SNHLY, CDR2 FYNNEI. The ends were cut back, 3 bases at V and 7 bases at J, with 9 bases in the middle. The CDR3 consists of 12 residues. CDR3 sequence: CASSEAPGTQYF. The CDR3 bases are TGTGCCAGCAGTGAGGCCCCAGGGACCCAGTACTTC.

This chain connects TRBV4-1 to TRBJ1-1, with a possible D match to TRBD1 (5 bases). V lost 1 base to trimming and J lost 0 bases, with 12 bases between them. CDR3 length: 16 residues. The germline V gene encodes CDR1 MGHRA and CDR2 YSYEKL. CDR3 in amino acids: CASSQGWDFMNTEAFF. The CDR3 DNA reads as TGCGCCAGCAGCCAAGGTTGGGACTTCATGAACACTGAAGCTTTCTTT.

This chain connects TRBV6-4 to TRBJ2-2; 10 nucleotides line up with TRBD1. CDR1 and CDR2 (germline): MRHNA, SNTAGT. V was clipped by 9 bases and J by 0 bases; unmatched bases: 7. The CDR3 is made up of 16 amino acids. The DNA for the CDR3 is TGTGCCAGAGTCCCGGGACAGGGGTCGAACACCGGGGAGCTGTTTTTT. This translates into CARVPGQGSNTGELFF.

For the CDR3, the DNA is TGCGCCAGCAAACCGCCAGGGGCTGAAAAACTGTTTTTT. Translation: CASKPPGAEKLFF. The V call is TRBV4-3, the J call TRBJ1-4, with D possibly being TRBD1 (6 bases). CDR3 size: 13 residues. Germline V CDR1 and CDR2: LGHNA, YSLEER. V was clipped by 7 bases and J by 7 bases, with 13 bases between them.

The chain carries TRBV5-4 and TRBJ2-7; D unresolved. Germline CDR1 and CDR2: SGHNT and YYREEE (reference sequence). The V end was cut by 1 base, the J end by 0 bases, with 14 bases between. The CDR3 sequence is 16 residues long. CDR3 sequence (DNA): TGTGCCAGCAGCTTGTTCCCCGAGAGGAGCTCCTACGAGCAGTACTTC. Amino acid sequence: CASSLFPERSSYEQYF.

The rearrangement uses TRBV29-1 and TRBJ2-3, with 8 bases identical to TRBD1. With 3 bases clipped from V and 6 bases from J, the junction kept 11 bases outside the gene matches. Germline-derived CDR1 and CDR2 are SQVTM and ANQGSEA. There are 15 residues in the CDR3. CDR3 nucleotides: TGCAGCGTTGACGCTGGTGACAGGGGAACGGATACGCAGTATTTT. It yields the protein CSVDAGDRGTDTQYF.

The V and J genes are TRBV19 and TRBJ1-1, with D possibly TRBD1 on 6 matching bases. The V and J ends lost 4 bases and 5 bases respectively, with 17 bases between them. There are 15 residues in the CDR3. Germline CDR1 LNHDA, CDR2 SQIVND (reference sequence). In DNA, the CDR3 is TGTGCCAGTAGTAGGCTACAGGGTTTCCGTACTGAAGCTTTCTTT. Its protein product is CASSRLQGFRTEAFF.

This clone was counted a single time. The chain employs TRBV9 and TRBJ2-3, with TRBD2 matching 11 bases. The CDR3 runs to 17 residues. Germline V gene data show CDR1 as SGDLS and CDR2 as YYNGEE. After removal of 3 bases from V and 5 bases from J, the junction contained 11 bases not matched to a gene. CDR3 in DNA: TGTGCCAGCAGCGACGGGCTTAGCGGGAGGGGGGGAGATACGCAGTATTTT. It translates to CASSDGLSGRGGDTQYF. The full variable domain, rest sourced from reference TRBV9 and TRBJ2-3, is DSGVTQTPKHLITATGQRVTLRCSPRSGDLSVYWYQQSLDQGLQFLIQYYNGEERAKGNILERFSAQQFPDLHSELNLSSLELGDSALYFCASSDGLSGRGGDTQYFGPGTRLTVL.

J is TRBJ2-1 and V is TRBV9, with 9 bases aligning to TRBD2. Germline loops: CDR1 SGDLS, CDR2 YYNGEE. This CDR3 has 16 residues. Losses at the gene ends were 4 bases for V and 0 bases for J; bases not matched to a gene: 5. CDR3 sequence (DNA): TGTGCCAGCAGCATTAGCGGGAGCATCTCCTACAATGAGCAGTTCTTC. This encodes CASSISGSISYNEQFF.

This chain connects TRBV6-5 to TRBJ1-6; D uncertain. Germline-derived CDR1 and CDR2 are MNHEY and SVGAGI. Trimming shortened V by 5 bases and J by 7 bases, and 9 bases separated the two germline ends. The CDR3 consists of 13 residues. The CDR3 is CASSKEGNSPLHF. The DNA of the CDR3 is TGTGCCAGCAGTAAGGAGGGCAATTCACCCCTCCACTTT.

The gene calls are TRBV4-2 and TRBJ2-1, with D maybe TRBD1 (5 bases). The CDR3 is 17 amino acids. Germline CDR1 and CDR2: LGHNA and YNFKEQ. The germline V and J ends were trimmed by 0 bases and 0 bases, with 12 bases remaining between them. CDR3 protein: CASSQDAQGISYNEQFF. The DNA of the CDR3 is TGTGCCAGCAGCCAAGATGCTCAGGGTATCTCCTACAATGAGCAGTTCTTC.

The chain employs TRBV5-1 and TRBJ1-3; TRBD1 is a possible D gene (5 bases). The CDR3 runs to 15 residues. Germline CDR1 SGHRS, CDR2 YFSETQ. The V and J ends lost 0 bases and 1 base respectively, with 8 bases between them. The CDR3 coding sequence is TGCGCCAGCAGCTTGGTGGGGGGTTCTGGAAACACCATATATTTT. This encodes CASSLVGGSGNTIYF.

The DNA of the CDR3 is TGTGCCAGCAGCTTGCTTCCGACAGGCTATAATTCACCCCTCCACTTT. Amino acid sequence: CASSLLPTGYNSPLHF. The V gene is TRBV5-6, the J gene TRBJ1-6, with D perhaps TRBD1 (6 bases). From germline, CDR1 is SGHDT and CDR2 YYEEEE. Between the trimmed V and J ends, which lost 1 base and 3 bases, there was a span of 11 bases. This CDR3 region has 16 residues. The full variable domain, in which reference TRBV5-6 and TRBJ1-6 provide the parts outside the CDR3, is DAGVTQSPTHLIKTRGQQVTLRCSPKSGHDTVSWYQQALGQGPQFIFQYYEEEERQRGNFPDRFSGHQFPNYSSELNVNALLLGDSALYLCASSLLPTGYNSPLHFGNGTRLTVT.

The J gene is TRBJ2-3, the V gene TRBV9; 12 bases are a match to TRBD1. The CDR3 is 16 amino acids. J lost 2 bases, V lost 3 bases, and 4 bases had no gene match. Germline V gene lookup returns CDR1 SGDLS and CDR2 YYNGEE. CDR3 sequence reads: CASSASGQGATDTQYF. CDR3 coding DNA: TGTGCCAGCAGCGCCTCGGGACAGGGGGCCACAGATACGCAGTATTTT.

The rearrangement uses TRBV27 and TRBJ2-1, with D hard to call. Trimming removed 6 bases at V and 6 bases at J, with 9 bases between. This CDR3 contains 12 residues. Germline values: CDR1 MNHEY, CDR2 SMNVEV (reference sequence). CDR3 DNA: TGTGCCAGCAGCCCGACCTCCAATGAGCAGTTCTTC. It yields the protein CASSPTSNEQFF.

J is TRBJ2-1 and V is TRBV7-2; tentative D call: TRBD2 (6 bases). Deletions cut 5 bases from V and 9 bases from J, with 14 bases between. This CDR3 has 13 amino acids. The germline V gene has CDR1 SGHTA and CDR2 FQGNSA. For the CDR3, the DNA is TGTGCCAGCAGCGGACGGAGGGCGTTTGAGCAGTTCTTC. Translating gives CASSGRRAFEQFF.

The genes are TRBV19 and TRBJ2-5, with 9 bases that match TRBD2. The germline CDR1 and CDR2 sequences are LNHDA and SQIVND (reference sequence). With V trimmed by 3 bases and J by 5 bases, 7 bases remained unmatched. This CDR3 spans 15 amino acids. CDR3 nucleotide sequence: TGTGCCAGTAGTATGACAGCGGGAGGTCTGGAGACCCAGTACTTC. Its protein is CASSMTAGGLETQYF.

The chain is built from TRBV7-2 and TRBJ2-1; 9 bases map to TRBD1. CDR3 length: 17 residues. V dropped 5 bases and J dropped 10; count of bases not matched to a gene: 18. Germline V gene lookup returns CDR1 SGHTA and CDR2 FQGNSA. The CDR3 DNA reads TGTGCCAGCAGCATAAGGTTCGGGACAGGGCCTTTCGGGGAGCAGTTCTTC. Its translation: CASSIRFGTGPFGEQFF.

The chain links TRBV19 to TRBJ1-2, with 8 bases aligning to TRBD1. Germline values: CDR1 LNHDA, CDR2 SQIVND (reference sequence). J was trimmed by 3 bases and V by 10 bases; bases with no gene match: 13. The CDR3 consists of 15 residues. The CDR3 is CATKTSGGADYGYTF. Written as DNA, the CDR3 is TGTGCCACAAAAACCTCAGGGGGCGCAGACTATGGCTACACCTTC.

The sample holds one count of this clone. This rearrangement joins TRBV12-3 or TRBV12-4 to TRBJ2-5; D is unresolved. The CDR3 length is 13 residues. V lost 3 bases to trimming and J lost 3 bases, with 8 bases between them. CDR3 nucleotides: TGTGCCAGCAGTTTTGGGCAGAAAGAGACCCAGTACTTC. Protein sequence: CASSFGQKETQYF.

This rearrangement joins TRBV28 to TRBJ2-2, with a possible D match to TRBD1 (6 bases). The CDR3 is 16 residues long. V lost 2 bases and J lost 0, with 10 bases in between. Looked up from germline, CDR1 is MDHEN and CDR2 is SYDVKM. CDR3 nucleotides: TGTGCCAGCAGTTTACCAGGGGCCTCGAACACCGGGGAGCTGTTTTTT. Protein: CASSLPGASNTGELFF.

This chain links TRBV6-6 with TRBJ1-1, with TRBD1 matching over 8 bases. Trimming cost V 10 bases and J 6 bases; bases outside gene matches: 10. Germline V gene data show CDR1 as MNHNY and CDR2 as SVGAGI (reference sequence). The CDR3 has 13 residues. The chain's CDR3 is CAIYQQGDPEAFF. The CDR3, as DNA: TGTGCCATCTACCAACAGGGGGACCCTGAAGCTTTCTTT.

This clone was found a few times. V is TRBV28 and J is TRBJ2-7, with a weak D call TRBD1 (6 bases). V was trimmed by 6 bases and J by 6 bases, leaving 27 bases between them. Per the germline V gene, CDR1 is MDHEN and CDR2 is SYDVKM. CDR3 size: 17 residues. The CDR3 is CASRETGGGRGSSEQYF. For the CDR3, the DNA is TGTGCCAGCAGGGAGACAGGTGGGGGAAGGGGTTCGTCCGAGCAGTACTTC.

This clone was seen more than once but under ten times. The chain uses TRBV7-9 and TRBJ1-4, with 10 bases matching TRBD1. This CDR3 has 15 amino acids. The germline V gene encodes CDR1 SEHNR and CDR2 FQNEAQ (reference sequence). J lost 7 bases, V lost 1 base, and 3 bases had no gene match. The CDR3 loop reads CASSLGDRGVEKLFF. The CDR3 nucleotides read TGTGCCAGCAGCTTAGGGGACAGGGGAGTTGAAAAACTGTTTTTT.